The 8 T cell receptor beta chains below were found in one sample sequenced in a study of blood T cell repertoires in COVID-19. Using immunoSEQ multiplex PCR, the repertoire was profiled, and TCRdb retains in-frame clones only, with some absent. The sample contains over 300,000 clones, approximately 85% of which appear only once. Sequencing used PBMCs or T cells enriched from blood (not recorded which). These receptors were taken from a young man who had recovered from COVID-19.

Only one count was recorded for this clone. V and J are TRBV5-6 and TRBJ1-2, with 7 bases matching TRBD1. V lost 0 bases, J lost 7 bases, and 3 bases stayed unmatched. This CDR3 contains 13 residues. Germline CDR1 and CDR2: SGHDT and YYEEEE. DNA for the CDR3: TGTGCCAGCAGCTTGGGGGGACAGATTGGCTACACCTTC. Translating it yields CASSLGGQIGYTF. The whole variable domain, filled in from reference TRBV5-6 and TRBJ1-2, reads DAGVTQSPTHLIKTRGQQVTLRCSPKSGHDTVSWYQQALGQGPQFIFQYYEEEERQRGNFPDRFSGHQFPNYSSELNVNALLLGDSALYLCASSLGGQIGYTFGSGTRLTVV.

This chain links TRBV7-9 with TRBJ2-1; 10 positions match TRBD2. Germline CDR1 reads SEHNR; CDR2 reads FQNEAQ (reference sequence). Trimming removed 4 bases from V and 6 bases from J; junction bases left unmatched: 6. There are 15 residues in the CDR3. The CDR3 nucleotides are TGTGCCAGCAGCTCACTAGCGGGGTTTGGCAATGAGCAGTTCTTC. Translation gives CASSSLAGFGNEQFF.

The chain uses TRBV27 and TRBJ2-1; 8 bases agree with TRBD2. Germline V CDR1 and CDR2: MNHEY, SMNVEV (reference sequence). The J segment lost 1 base and the V segment lost 3 bases, leaving 5 bases of the junction unmatched. The CDR3 is 16 residues long. DNA for the CDR3: TGTGCCAGCAGTTTTGAGCGGGGGTGGTCCTACAATGAGCAGTTCTTC. Its protein product is CASSFERGWSYNEQFF.

This clone appeared a few times. The chain uses TRBV20-1 and TRBJ1-1; the D gene is possibly TRBD1 (6 bases). V lost 3 bases and J lost 1, with 12 bases in between. The CDR3 is made up of 14 amino acids. Germline V CDR1 and CDR2: DFQATT, SNEGSKA (reference sequence). The CDR3 bases are TGCAGTGCTAGTGAGAGGGGGTGGAACACTGAAGCTTTCTTT. Its protein is CSASERGWNTEAFF.

This clone was observed a handful of times. The rearrangement uses TRBV3-1 (or the pseudogene TRBV3-2) and TRBJ2-1; tentative D call: TRBD1 (5 bases). V was pared by 7 bases and J by 0 bases, with 13 bases between. The CDR3 runs 15 residues. CDR1 LGHDT and CDR2 YNNKEL come from the germline V gene (reference sequence). CDR3 amino acids: CASKTDGSSYNEQFF. CDR3 coding DNA: TGTGCCAGCAAGACAGACGGTTCCTCCTACAATGAGCAGTTCTTC.

The chain is built from TRBV30 and TRBJ2-2, with D possibly being TRBD1 (5 bases). Trimming took off 2 bases at V and 5 bases at J, with 9 bases between the two ends. Germline assignment: CDR1 GTSNPN and CDR2 SVGIG (reference sequence). The CDR3 runs to 13 residues. The CDR3 loop reads CAWSTGVTGELFF. The CDR3 region has the DNA TGTGCCTGGAGTACAGGAGTTACCGGGGAGCTGTTTTTT.

This clone was observed a single time. The J gene is TRBJ1-2, the V gene TRBV11-1, with 8 nucleotides matching TRBD1. The junction had 7 bases not matched to a gene; V was cut back by 5 bases and J by 8 bases. The germline V gene has CDR1 SGHAT and CDR2 FQDESV (reference sequence). The CDR3 length is 13 residues. CDR3 bases: TGTGCCAGCAGCCCGGACAGGGCAGGGGGCTACACCTTC. Residues: CASSPDRAGGYTF.

This clone is a singleton in its sample. The V call is TRBV6-5, the J call TRBJ1-1, with TRBD1 identical over 7 bases. Trimming at V came to 8 bases and at J to 4 bases, leaving 13 bases not matched to a gene. The germline V gene has CDR1 MNHEY and CDR2 SVGAGI. This CDR3 is 15 amino acids long. CDR3 protein: CASGPNDRAITEAFF. The CDR3 DNA sequence: TGTGCCAGCGGACCGAATGACAGGGCAATCACTGAAGCTTTCTTT.